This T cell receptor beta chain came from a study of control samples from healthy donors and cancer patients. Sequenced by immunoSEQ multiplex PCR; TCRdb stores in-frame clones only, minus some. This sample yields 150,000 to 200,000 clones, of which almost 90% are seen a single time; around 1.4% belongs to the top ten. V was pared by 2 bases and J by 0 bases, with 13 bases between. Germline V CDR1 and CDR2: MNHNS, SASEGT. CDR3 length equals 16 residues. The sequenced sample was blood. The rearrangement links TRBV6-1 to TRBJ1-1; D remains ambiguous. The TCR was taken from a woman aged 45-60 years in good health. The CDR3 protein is CASSEILATMNTEAFF. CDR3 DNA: TGTGCCAGCAGTGAAATACTGGCCACCATGAACACTGAAGCTTTCTTT.